The rows below give T cell receptor beta chains drawn from one sample of a study of cytomegalovirus exposure and HLA in healthy donors. The method was immunoSEQ multiplex PCR; TCRdb's version includes in-frame clones alone and lacks a portion of them. Of about 78,000 clones detected, about 95% appear once; the ten largest clones hold around 1.6%. The sequenced material came from PBMCs. The receptor set was obtained from a man between 18 and 29 years old in good health and CMV-seropositive. Each CDR3 is given with its conserved first and last residue. A D gene is named only where the DNA matches it firmly. For some rows the clone size is stated as once, few or many, or as a class when expanded; others skip it.

DNA	CDR3	D	size	V	J
TGTGCCAGCAGCCCTGGAGCGGGAGTAGACAATGAGCAGTTCTTC	CASSPGAGVDNEQFF	TRBD2	NA	TRBV5-4	TRBJ2-1
TGTGCCAGCAGCCCACAACTAGCGGGAGCGGTCGAGCAGTACTTC	CASSPQLAGAVEQYF	TRBD2	NA	TRBV7-8	TRBJ2-7
TGTGCCAGCAGTTTGAAGTTAACGGCCCAGCATTTT	CASSLKLTAQHF	NA	once	TRBV28	TRBJ1-5
TGTGCCTGGACACAAGGGACTTCCCAGACCCAGTACTTC	CAWTQGTSQTQYF	NA	NA	TRBV30	TRBJ2-5
TGTGCCAGCAGTGAAACCACGGGATTGGGAGATACGCAGTATTTT	CASSETTGLGDTQYF	NA	NA	TRBV25-1	TRBJ2-3
TGTGCCAGCAGCAGACAGGCACCTAATGAAAAACTGTTTTTT	CASSRQAPNEKLFF	NA	NA	TRBV2	TRBJ1-4
TGTGCCAGCAGCGATCCCGGGGGAACAAACGAAAACATTCAGTACTTC	CASSDPGGTNENIQYF	NA	NA	TRBV9	TRBJ2-4
TGTGCCAGCTCACCAGGGGCATCGGAGACCCAGTACTTC	CASSPGASETQYF	NA	NA	TRBV18	TRBJ2-5
TGTGCCAGCAGCTTAGGGGCCGTTGAAACTGAAGCTTTCTTT	CASSLGAVETEAFF	NA	NA	TRBV7-9	TRBJ1-1
TGTGCCAGCAGCCTTGTCCTACCCTCGACTTATGGCTACACCTTC	CASSLVLPSTYGYTF	NA	NA	TRBV27	TRBJ1-2
TGTGCCAGCAGTCCCGGGACAGGAAAATACGAGCAGTACTTT	CASSPGTGKYEQYF	TRBD1	NA	TRBV6-5	TRBJ2-7
TGTGCCAGCAGTACCACTAAGGACAGGGTTGGGTACTACGAGCAGTACTTC	CASSTTKDRVGYYEQYF	TRBD1	NA	TRBV27	TRBJ2-7
TGTGCCAGCAGCCGAGAGTATTACAGGGAAGAGACCCAGTACTTC	CASSREYYREETQYF	NA	NA	TRBV5-4	TRBJ2-5
TGTGCCACTAGCGGGAGGGCCTTGGGGACAGATACGCAGTATTTT	CATSGRALGTDTQYF	TRBD2	NA	TRBV7-6	TRBJ2-3
TGCGCCAGCAGCTTAACAGGGGACTATGGCTACACCTTC	CASSLTGDYGYTF	TRBD1	NA	TRBV5-1	TRBJ1-2
TGCAGCGCCGGGGAGTCGGAGGGGGCCAACGTCCTGACTTTC	CSAGESEGANVLTF	NA	NA	TRBV29-1	TRBJ2-6
TGTGCCAGCAGTTTCCGACAGGGGGCAACCGTTTTT	CASSFRQGATVF	TRBD1	NA	TRBV28	TRBJ1-1
TGTGCTAGCAGCTTAGGTCCAGGGCTGGGAAACACCATATATTTT	CASSLGPGLGNTIYF	NA	NA	TRBV7-7	TRBJ1-3
TGTGCCAGCAGCCCTAGATTCGATTGGCGTATGAACACTGAAGCTTTCTTT	CASSPRFDWRMNTEAFF	NA	NA	TRBV5-6	TRBJ1-1
TGCAGCTCGTCGACAGGGGGAAATGAAAAACTGTTTTTT	CSSSTGGNEKLFF	TRBD1	once	TRBV29-1	TRBJ1-4
TGTGCCAGCAGCGCCCCCATAGCTCAGGAGCAGTTCTTC	CASSAPIAQEQFF	NA	NA	TRBV9	TRBJ2-1
TGTGCCAGCAGGGAGGAACCGGAGGGCAATCAGCCCCAGCATTTT	CASREEPEGNQPQHF	NA	NA	TRBV6-5	TRBJ1-5
TGTGCCATCAGCGAATCTGGGACAAGCCCCGAGCAGTACTTC	CAISESGTSPEQYF	NA	NA	TRBV10-3	TRBJ2-7
TGTGCCAGCAGCTTGAAGCACGGCCGGGCAGATACGCAGTATTTT	CASSLKHGRADTQYF	NA	once	TRBV5-6	TRBJ2-3
TGTGCCAGCAGAGAATTGCGGGGCTTGTCGGACACTGAAGCTTTCTTT	CASRELRGLSDTEAFF	NA	NA	TRBV21-1	TRBJ1-1
TGTGCCAGCAGTGATGGGGACAGCGGTTCCTACGAGCAGTACTTC	CASSDGDSGSYEQYF	TRBD1	NA	TRBV2	TRBJ2-7
TGTGCCAGTAATCTTGGTGTCCAGGGGGCCAACGAGCAGTACTTC	CASNLGVQGANEQYF	TRBD1	NA	TRBV28	TRBJ2-7
TGTGCCAGCAGCTTCCGGACAGGGGATCAGCCCCAGCATTTT	CASSFRTGDQPQHF	TRBD1	NA	TRBV5-8	TRBJ1-5
TGTGCCAGCAGTGAATGGGGACAGCCTTCCTACGAGCAGTACTTC	CASSEWGQPSYEQYF	TRBD1	NA	TRBV6-1	TRBJ2-7
TGTGCCAGCAGTCTCGAATCCCGGGACAGGGGAACTTATGGCTACACCTTC	CASSLESRDRGTYGYTF	TRBD1	NA	TRBV27	TRBJ1-2
TGTGCCAGCGTAGGTGCGGGAGGAAGGAATGAGCAGTTCTTC	CASVGAGGRNEQFF	TRBD2	NA	TRBV6-6	TRBJ2-1
TGTGCCAGCAGCCTACTCCGGGTGGTGGATGAGCAGTTCTTC	CASSLLRVVDEQFF	NA	NA	TRBV28	TRBJ2-1
TGTGCCAGCAGCGAGACATACAGGGACGAGGATGGCTACACCTTC	CASSETYRDEDGYTF	NA	NA	TRBV9	TRBJ1-2
TGTGCCAGCAGCGAGCCCTTGGACAGACCACACTACAATGAGCAGTTCTTC	CASSEPLDRPHYNEQFF	NA	NA	TRBV9	TRBJ2-1
TGTGCCAGTCGGACAGCTAGCTCTGGGGCCAACGTCCTGACTTTC	CASRTASSGANVLTF	NA	NA	TRBV2	TRBJ2-6
TGCGCCAGCAGCCAAGGAGTCGGGAGTTCGACCGAGCAGTACTTC	CASSQGVGSSTEQYF	NA	NA	TRBV4-1	TRBJ2-7
TGTGCCAGCAGTGCGACTAGCGGGAGAATAGGGGATACGCAGTATTTT	CASSATSGRIGDTQYF	TRBD2	NA	TRBV6-1	TRBJ2-3
TGTGCCAGCAGTTCTCAGGGTAACGAGCAGTACTTC	CASSSQGNEQYF	NA	NA	TRBV28	TRBJ2-7
TGTGCCAGCAGTCCACAGGGGGCGGAGGCTTTCTTT	CASSPQGAEAFF	TRBD1	NA	TRBV25-1	TRBJ1-1
TGTGCCAGCAGCTTAGGGCCCGGGACAGGGGGAGAGACCCAGTACTTC	CASSLGPGTGGETQYF	TRBD1	NA	TRBV7-8	TRBJ2-5
TGTGCCAGCACCACCACAGACTCTGGAAACACCATATATTTT	CASTTTDSGNTIYF	NA	NA	TRBV6-5	TRBJ1-3